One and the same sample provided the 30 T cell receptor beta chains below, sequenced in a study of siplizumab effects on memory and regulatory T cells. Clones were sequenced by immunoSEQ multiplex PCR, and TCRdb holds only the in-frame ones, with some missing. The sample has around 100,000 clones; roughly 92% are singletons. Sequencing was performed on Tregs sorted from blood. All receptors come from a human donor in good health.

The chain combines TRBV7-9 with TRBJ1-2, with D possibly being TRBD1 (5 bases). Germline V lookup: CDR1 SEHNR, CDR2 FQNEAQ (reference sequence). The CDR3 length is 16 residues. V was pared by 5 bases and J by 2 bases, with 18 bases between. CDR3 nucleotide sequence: TGTGCCAGCAGCCCTAAGTCGTGGGGGGTCAACTATGGCTACACCTTC. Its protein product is CASSPKSWGVNYGYTF.

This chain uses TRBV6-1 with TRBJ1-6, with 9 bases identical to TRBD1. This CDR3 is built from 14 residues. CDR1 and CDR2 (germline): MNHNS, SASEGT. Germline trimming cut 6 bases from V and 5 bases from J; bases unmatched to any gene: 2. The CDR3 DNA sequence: TGTGCCAGCAGGAGACAGGGGGATAATTCACCCCTCCACTTT. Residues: CASRRQGDNSPLHF.

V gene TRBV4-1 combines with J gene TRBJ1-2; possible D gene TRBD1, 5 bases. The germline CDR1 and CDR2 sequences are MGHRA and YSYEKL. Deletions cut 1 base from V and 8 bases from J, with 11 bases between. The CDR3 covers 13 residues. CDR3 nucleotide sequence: TGCGCCAGCAGCCAAGGTCCGGGGGAAGGCTACACCTTC. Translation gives CASSQGPGEGYTF.

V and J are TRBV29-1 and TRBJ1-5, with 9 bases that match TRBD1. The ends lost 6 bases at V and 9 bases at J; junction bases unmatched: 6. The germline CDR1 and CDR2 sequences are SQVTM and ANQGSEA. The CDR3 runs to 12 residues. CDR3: CSVTQGAGPQHF. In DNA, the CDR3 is TGCAGCGTCACACAGGGGGCCGGGCCCCAGCATTTT.

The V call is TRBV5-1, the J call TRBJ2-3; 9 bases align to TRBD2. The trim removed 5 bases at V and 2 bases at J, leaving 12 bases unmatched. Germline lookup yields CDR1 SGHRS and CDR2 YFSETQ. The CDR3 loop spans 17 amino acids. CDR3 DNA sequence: TGCGCCAGCAGTCTGACTAGCGGAGGGCCAAACACAGATACGCAGTATTTT. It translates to CASSLTSGGPNTDTQYF.

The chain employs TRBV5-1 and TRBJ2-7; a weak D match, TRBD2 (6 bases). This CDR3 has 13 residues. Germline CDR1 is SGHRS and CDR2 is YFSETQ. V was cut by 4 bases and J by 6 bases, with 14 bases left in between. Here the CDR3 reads CASSGDWHSEQYF. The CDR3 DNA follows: TGCGCCAGCAGCGGGGACTGGCACTCCGAGCAGTACTTC.

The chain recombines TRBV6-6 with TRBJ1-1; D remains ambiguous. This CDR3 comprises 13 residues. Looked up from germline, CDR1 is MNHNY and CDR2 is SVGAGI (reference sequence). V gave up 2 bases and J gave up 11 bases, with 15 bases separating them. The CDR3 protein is CASSYADGRRAFF. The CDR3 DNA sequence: TGTGCCAGCAGTTACGCCGACGGGAGACGCGCTTTCTTT.

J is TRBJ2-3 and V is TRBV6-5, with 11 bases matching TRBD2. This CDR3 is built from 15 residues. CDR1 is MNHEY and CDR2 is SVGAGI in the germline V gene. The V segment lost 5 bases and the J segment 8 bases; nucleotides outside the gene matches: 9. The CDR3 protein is CASSPTSGGVGTQYF. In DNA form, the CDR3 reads TGTGCCAGCAGTCCAACTAGCGGGGGAGTTGGTACGCAGTATTTT.

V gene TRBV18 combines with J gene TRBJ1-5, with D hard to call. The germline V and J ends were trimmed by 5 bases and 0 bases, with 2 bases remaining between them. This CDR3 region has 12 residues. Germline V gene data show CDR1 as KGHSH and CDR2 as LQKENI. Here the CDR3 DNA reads TGTGCCAGCTCAAATAGCAATCAGCCCCAGCATTTT. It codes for CASSNSNQPQHF.

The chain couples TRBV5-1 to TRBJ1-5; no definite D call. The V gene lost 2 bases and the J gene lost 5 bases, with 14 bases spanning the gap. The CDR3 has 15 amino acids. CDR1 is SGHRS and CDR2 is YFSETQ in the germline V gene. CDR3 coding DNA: TGCGCCAGCAGCTTCTTAGGCAGGCTAGATCAGCCCCAGCATTTT. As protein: CASSFLGRLDQPQHF.

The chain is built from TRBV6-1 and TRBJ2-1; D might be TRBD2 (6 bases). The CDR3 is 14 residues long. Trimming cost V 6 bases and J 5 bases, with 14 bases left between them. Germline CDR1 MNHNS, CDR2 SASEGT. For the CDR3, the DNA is TGTGCCAGCAGGCCTCGGGAGCGAGACAATGAGCAGTTCTTC. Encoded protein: CASRPRERDNEQFF.

The CDR3 protein is CASGGVPREKLFF. The CDR3, as DNA: TGTGCCAGCGGGGGGGTCCCAAGGGAAAAACTGTTTTTT. The gene calls are TRBV2 and TRBJ1-4, with a possible D match to TRBD1 (5 bases). This CDR3 spans 13 amino acids. Trimming left V 8 bases short and J 8 bases short, with 15 bases between. Germline values: CDR1 SNHLY, CDR2 FYNNEI. Supplemented by reference TRBV2 and TRBJ1-4, the full variable domain reads EPEVTQTPSHQVTQMGQEVILRCVPISNHLYFYWYRQILGQKVEFLVSFYNNEISEKSEIFDDQFSVERPDGSNFTLKIRSTKLEDSAMYFCASGGVPREKLFFGSGTQLSVL.

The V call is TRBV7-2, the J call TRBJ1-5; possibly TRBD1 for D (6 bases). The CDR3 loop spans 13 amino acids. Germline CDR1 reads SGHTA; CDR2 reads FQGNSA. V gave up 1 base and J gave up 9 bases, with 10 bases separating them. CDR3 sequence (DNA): TGTGCCAGCAGCTTAGGGACAGAACGGCCCCAGCATTTT. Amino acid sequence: CASSLGTERPQHF. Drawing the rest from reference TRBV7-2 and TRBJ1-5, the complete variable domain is GAGVSQSPSNKVTEKGKDVELRCDPISGHTALYWYRQSLGQGLEFLIYFQGNSAPDKSGLPSDRFSAERTGGSVSTLTIQRTQQEDSAVYLCASSLGTERPQHFGDGTRLSIL.

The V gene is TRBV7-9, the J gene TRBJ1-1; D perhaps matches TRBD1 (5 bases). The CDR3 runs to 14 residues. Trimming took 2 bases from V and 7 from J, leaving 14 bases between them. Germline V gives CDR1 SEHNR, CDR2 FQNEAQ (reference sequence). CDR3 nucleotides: TGTGCCAGCAGCTTAAGCTGGGGGACTGATGAAGCTTTCTTT. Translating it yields CASSLSWGTDEAFF.

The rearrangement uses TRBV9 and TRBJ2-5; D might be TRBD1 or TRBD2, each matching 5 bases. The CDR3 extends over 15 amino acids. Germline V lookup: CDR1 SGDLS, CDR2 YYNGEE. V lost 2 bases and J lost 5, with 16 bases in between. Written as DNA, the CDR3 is TGTGCCAGCAGCGTGGGAACTGGGGGTGGGGAGACCCAGTACTTC. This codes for CASSVGTGGGETQYF.

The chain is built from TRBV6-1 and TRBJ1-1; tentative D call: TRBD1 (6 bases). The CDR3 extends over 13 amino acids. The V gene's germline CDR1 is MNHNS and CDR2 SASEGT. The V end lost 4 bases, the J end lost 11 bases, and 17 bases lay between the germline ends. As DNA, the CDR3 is TGTGCCAGCAGTGCAAAATTGGACAGTCCGGCTTTCTTT. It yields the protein CASSAKLDSPAFF.

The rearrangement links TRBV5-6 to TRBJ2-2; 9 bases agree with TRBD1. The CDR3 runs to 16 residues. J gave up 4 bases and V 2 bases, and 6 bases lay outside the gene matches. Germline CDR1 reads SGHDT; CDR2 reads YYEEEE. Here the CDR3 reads CASSFRQGGSTGELFF. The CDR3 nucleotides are TGTGCCAGCAGCTTCCGACAGGGGGGGAGCACCGGGGAGCTGTTTTTT.

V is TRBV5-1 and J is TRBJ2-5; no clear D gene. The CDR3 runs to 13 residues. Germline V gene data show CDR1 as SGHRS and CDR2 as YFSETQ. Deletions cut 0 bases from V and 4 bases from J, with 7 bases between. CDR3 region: CASSLDTPETQYF. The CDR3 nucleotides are TGCGCCAGCAGCTTGGACACCCCAGAGACCCAGTACTTC.

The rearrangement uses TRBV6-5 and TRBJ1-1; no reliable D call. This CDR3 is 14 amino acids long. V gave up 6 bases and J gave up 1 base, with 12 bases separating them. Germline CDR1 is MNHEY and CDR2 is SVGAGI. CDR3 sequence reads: CASRAVSRNTEAFF. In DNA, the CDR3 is TGTGCCAGCAGGGCCGTCTCGAGGAACACTGAAGCTTTCTTT.

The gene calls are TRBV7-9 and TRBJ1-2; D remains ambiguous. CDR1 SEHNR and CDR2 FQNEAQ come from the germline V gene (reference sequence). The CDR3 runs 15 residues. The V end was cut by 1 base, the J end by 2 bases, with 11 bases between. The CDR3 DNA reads TGTGCCAGCAGCTTAGGTCTCCCGAAAAACTATGGCTACACCTTC. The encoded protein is CASSLGLPKNYGYTF.

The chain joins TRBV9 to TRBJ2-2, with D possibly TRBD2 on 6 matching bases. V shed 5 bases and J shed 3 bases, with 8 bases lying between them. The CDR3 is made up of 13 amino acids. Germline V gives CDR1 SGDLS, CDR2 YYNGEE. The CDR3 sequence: CASRGGYTGELFF. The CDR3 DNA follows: TGTGCCAGCAGAGGAGGGTACACCGGGGAGCTGTTTTTT.

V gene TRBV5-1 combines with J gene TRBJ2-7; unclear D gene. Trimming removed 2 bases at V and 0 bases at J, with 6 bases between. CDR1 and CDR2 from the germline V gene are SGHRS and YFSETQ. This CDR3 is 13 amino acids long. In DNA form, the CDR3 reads TGCGCCAGCAGCTTAGCCAGCTCCTACGAGCAGTACTTC. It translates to CASSLASSYEQYF.

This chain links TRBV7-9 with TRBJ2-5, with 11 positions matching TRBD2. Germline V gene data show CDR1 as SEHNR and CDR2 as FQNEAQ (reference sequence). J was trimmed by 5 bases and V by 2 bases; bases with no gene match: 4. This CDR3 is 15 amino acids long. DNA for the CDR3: TGTGCCAGCAGCTTACTAGCGGGGGGCCCGGAGACCCAGTACTTC. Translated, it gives CASSLLAGGPETQYF.

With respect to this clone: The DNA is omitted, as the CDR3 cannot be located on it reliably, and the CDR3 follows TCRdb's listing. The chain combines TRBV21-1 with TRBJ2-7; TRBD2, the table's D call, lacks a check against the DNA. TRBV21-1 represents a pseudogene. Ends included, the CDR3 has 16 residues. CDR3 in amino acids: CASSKVGAGAPYEQYF.

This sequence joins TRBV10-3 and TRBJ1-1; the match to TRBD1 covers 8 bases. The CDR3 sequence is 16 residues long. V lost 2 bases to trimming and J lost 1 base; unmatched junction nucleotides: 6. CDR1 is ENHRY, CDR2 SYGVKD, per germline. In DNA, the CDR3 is TGTGCCATCAGTGAGCGCGGACAGGGAAAGAACACTGAAGCTTTCTTT. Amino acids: CAISERGQGKNTEAFF.

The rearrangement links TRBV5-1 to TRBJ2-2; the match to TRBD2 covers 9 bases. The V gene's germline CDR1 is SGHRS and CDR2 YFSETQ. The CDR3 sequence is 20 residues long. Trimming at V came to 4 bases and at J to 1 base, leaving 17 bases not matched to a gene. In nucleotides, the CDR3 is TGCGCCAGCAGCCCCCAGCCGCCGCTAGCGGGAAATCTGAACACCGGGGAGCTGTTTTTT. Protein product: CASSPQPPLAGNLNTGELFF.

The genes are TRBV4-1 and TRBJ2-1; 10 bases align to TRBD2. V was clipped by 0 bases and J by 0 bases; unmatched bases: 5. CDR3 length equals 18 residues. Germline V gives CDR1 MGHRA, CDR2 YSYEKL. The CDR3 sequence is CASSQDSTSGFSYNEQFF. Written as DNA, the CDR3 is TGCGCCAGCAGCCAAGATTCGACTAGCGGGTTCTCCTACAATGAGCAGTTCTTC.

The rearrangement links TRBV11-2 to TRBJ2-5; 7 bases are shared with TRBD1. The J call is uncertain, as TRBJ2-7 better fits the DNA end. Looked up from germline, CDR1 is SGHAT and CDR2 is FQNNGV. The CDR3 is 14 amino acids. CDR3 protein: CASSPRQGGYEQYF. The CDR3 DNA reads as TGTGCCAGCAGCCCGCGACAGGGCGGCTACGAGCAGTACTTC.

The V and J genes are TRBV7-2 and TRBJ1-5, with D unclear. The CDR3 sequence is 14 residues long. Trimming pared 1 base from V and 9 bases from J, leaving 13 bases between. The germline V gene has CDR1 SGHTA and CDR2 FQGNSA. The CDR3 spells CASSLEPDFSPQHF. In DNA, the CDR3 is TGTGCCAGCAGCTTAGAACCGGATTTTTCGCCCCAGCATTTT.

The CDR3 protein is CSTRDSSYEQYF. In DNA form, the CDR3 reads TGCAGCACCCGGGACAGTTCCTACGAGCAGTACTTC. The chain links TRBV29-1 to TRBJ2-7; 7 positions match TRBD1. Germline assignment: CDR1 SQVTM and CDR2 ANQGSEA. The CDR3 contains 12 residues. V trimming: 8 bases; J trimming: 1 base; junction bases outside the gene matches: 5.